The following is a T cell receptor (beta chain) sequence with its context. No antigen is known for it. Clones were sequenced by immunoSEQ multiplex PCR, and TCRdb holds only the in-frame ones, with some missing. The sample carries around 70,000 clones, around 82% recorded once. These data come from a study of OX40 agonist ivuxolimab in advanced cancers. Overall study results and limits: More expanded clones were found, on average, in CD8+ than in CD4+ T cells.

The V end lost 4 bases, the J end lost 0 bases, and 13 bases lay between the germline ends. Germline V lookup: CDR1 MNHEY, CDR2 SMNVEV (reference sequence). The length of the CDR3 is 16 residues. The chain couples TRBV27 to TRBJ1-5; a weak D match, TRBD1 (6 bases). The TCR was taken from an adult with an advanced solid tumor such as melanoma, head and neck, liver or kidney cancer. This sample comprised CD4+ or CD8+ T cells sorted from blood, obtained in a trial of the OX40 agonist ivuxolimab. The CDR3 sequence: CASSWGGAGSNQPQHF. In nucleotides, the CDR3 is TGTGCCAGCAGTTGGGGGGGCGCTGGTAGCAATCAGCCCCAGCATTTT.